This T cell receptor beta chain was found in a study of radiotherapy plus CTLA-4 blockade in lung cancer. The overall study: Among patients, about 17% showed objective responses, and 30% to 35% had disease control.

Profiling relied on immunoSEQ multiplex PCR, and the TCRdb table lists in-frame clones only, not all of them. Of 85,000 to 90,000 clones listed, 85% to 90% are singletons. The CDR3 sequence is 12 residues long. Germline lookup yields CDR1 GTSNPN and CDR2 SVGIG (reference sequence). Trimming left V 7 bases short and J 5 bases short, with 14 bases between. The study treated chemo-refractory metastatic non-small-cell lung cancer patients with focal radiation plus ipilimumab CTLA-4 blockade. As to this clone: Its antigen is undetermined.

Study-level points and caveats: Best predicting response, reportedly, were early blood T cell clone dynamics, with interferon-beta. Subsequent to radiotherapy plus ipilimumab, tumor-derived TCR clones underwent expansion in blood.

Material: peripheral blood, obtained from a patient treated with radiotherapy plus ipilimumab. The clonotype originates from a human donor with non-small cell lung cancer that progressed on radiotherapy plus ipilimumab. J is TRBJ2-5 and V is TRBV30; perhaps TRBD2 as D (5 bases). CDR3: CASNSGWETQYF. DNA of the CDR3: TGTGCCTCTAACAGCGGTTGGGAGACCCAGTACTTC.